This T cell receptor (beta chain) was recovered during a study of T cells in Graves' hyperthyroidism and ophthalmopathy. Study-wide findings and caveats: A model of 13 V-J pairs discriminated ophthalmopathy from stable hyperthyroidism. Among clonotypes expanded in thyroid above 0.001, most were also found in blood.

Between the trimmed V and J ends, which lost 2 bases and 1 base, there was a span of 9 bases. CDR3 length: 13 amino acids. Germline V lookup: CDR1 GTSNPN, CDR2 SVGIG (reference sequence). It was RNA transcripts that yielded the amplified TCR beta CDR3 regions. Researchers ran a first-round RT-PCR on the TCR CDR3 using the HTBI primer set. One entry per CDR3 protein results from TCRdb running MiXCR on the multiplex PCR reads. The data contain around 350,000 distinct CDR3 sequences, over 10% of them singletons. As concerns this clonotype: Its antigen remains unidentified.

Patients were aged 18 to 65, had disease duration under 2 months, and had newly diagnosed hyperthyroidism. Uncontrolled infection, other autoimmune disease, pregnancy and lactation each barred patients from inclusion. This clonotype was obtained from a woman aged 18 to 35 with Graves' hyperthyroidism. Sequencing used blood. V is TRBV30 and J is TRBJ2-7; D may be TRBD1 (6 bases). The CDR3 loop reads CAWSRQDSYEQYF. The DNA for the CDR3 is TGTGCCTGGAGTAGACAGGATTCCTACGAGCAGTACTTC.